The rows below give T cell receptor beta chains drawn from one sample of a study of blood T cell repertoires in COVID-19. Produced via immunoSEQ multiplex PCR; TCRdb's table is partial and in-frame only. In the table there are roughly 150,000 clones, 77% of which are singletons. The sample comprised peripheral blood. The receptors shown here come from a man between 65 and 85 years old with acute or convalescent COVID-19. The CDR3 runs from the conserved cysteine through the conserved F or W. The D gene is left open where the match is weak. Not all rows give a size; the values are once, few, many and, for expanded clones, a class.

TRBJ2-7 - TRBV3-1/TRBV3-2 TRBD2 TGTGCCAGCAGCGGGGTAGCGGGGTCCTACGAGCAGTACTTC CASSGVAGSYEQYF
TRBJ2-5 - TRBV4-1 TRBD2 TGCGCCAGCAGCCAAGGGGGGGGAATTGGGGAGACCCAGTACTTC CASSQGGGIGETQYF
TRBJ1-4 - TRBV10-3 - TGTGCCATCAGTGATCAGTCCGAAAAACTGTTTTTT CAISDQSEKLFF
TRBJ2-7 once TRBV7-2 TRBD2 TGTGCCAGCAGCTTTACTAGCGGGGCCTACGAGCAGTACTTC CASSFTSGAYEQYF
TRBJ2-1 once TRBV19 - TGTGCCAGTAGCGCTATCGAGGACAATGAGCAGTTCTTC CASSAIEDNEQFF
TRBJ2-3 once TRBV6-5 TRBD2 TGTGCCAGCAGTTACCCGAGCGGGGGGGGCACAGATACGCAGTATTTT CASSYPSGGGTDTQYF
TRBJ2-3 - TRBV5-3 TRBD2 TGTGCCAGAAGCCGCACGTCCATTGCGGGAGGGCCGGGAGATACGCAGTATTTT CARSRTSIAGGPGDTQYF
TRBJ2-1 - TRBV19 TRBD2 TGTGCCAGGGGATCTGCGGGAGAACGCTACAATGAGCAGTTCTTC CARGSAGERYNEQFF
TRBJ2-1 - TRBV18 TRBD2 TGTGCCAGCTCATCGGGGACTAGCGGGAGCTACAATGAGCAGTTCTTC CASSSGTSGSYNEQFF
TRBJ1-1 - TRBV4-1 - TGCGCCAGCACAGTTCAAGCACAGGGGAACACTGAAGCTTTCTTT CASTVQAQGNTEAFF
TRBJ1-1 - TRBV19 - TGTGCCAGTAGTATCCCGCAGGGTGGAACTGAAGCTTTCTTT CASSIPQGGTEAFF
TRBJ2-7 - TRBV5-1 TRBD2 TGCGCCAGCGGGGCGGGACTAGCGGGAGACGAGCAGTACTTC CASGAGLAGDEQYF
TRBJ1-2 - TRBV28 TRBD1 TGTGCCAGCAGTAGGGACAGGGGAGACTATGGCTACACCTTC CASSRDRGDYGYTF
TRBJ1-4 - TRBV2 TRBD1 TGTGCCAGCAGTCAGGGGGTAACTAATGAAAAACTGTTTTTT CASSQGVTNEKLFF
TRBJ2-1 - TRBV28 - TGTGCCAGCAGCCGCGCCGGAGACCCCCATGAGCAGTTCTTC CASSRAGDPHEQFF
TRBJ2-5 - TRBV5-1 - TGCGCCAGCAGCTTGCGGGGGTTATCGGGATTAGAGACCCAGTACTTC CASSLRGLSGLETQYF
TRBJ2-1 - TRBV2 TRBD2 TGTGCCACCCTAGCGGCGGGTTACAATGAGCAGTTCTTC CATLAAGYNEQFF
TRBJ2-7 - TRBV6-5 TRBD2 TGTGCCAGCAGACCACTAGCGGAACTTACCTACGAGCAGTACTTC CASRPLAELTYEQYF
TRBJ2-3 - TRBV5-6 - TGTGCCAGCAGCGTGGGCGGGGACACAGATACGCAGTATTTT CASSVGGDTDTQYF
TRBJ1-2 - TRBV6-1 TRBD1 TGTGCCAGCAGTGAACAAGCTAACAGGGGAGCCCTCTATGGCTACACCTTC CASSEQANRGALYGYTF
TRBJ1-1 - TRBV7-8 TRBD1 TGTGCCAGCAGCCCGGTGACAGGGCGCACTGAAGCTTTCTTT CASSPVTGRTEAFF
TRBJ2-2 - TRBV7-6 TRBD2 TGTGCCAGCAACTTACTAGCGGGAGGTAGCACCGGGGAGCTGTTTTTT CASNLLAGGSTGELFF
TRBJ1-3 - TRBV6-2/TRBV6-3 - TGTGCCAGCAGTCCACTAGACTCCGACAACACCATATATTTT CASSPLDSDNTIYF
TRBJ1-2 - TRBV3-1/TRBV3-2 TRBD1 TGTGCCAGCAGCCAAGCCAGGAGGGGGCGCGATGGCTACACCTTC CASSQARRGRDGYTF
TRBJ2-7 once TRBV7-6 TRBD2 TGTGCCAGCAGCTTAGGGGGGGGGTCCATTAACGAGCAGTACTTC CASSLGGGSINEQYF
TRBJ2-5 - TRBV18 - TGTGCCAGCTCACGAGATGAGAAAGAGACCCAGTACTTC CASSRDEKETQYF
TRBJ1-3 - TRBV10-3 TRBD1 TGTGCCATCAGTGAGTCATTGGGACAGGTATTCGGAAACACCATATATTTT CAISESLGQVFGNTIYF
TRBJ1-2 - TRBV27 - TGTGCCAGCAGTTTAGTAGGAGACTATGGCTACACCTTC CASSLVGDYGYTF
TRBJ2-3 - TRBV9 - TGTGCCAGCAGCGTGTGGTCATATGGGGCTACTACAAGCACAGATACGCAGTATTTT CASSVWSYGATTSTDTQYF
TRBJ2-7 - TRBV10-3 - TGTGCCATCAGTGGGGGCTACTCGAGCTCCTACGAGCAGTACTTC CAISGGYSSSYEQYF
TRBJ1-2 - TRBV15 TRBD1 TGTGCCACCAGCACCCCGGAACCGACAGGGGGCGGGGTTGGCTACACCTTC CATSTPEPTGGGVGYTF
TRBJ1-4 - TRBV5-1 TRBD1 TGCGCCAGCCGGGACAGCCTTAATGAAAAACTGTTTTTT CASRDSLNEKLFF
TRBJ2-7 - TRBV24-1 - TGTGCCACCCGGCGGCGCGGTACCTACGAGCAGTACTTC CATRRRGTYEQYF
TRBJ1-3 - TRBV5-6 TRBD1 TGTGCCAGCAGCTTGGCTGGACAGGGCCTAGACGGAAACACCATATATTTT CASSLAGQGLDGNTIYF
TRBJ1-4 - TRBV27 - TGTGCCAGCAGCCCCTTACCGGGGGGTAATGAAAAACTGTTTTTT CASSPLPGGNEKLFF
TRBJ1-6 - TRBV27 - TGTGCCAGCAGTTCTTGGACTAATTCTCCCCTCCACTTT CASSSWTNSPLHF
TRBJ1-2 few TRBV28 TRBD1 TGTGCCAGCAGCCCTTTAGGGGGCAACTATGGCTACACCTTC CASSPLGGNYGYTF
TRBJ2-2 - TRBV7-2 - TGTGCCAGCGAAGCAGGGACTTTCAGCGGGGAGCTGTTTTTT CASEAGTFSGELFF
TRBJ1-5 - TRBV3-1/TRBV3-2 - TGTGCCAGCAGCCAAGCCGACAGGCCAGGGCAGCCCCAGCATTTT CASSQADRPGQPQHF
TRBJ1-1 once TRBV6-5 - TGTGCCAGCAGTTACATCGGGAACACTGAAGCTTTCTTT CASSYIGNTEAFF
TRBJ2-3 - TRBV5-4 - TGTGCCAGCAGCTTGCCGGGGGGCAACACAGATACGCAGTATTTT CASSLPGGNTDTQYF